This T cell receptor beta chain was sequenced during a study of T cell repertoires in cytomegalovirus infection. Using its own MiXCR run on the reads, TCRdb lists one record per CDR3 protein. Here the sample spans 900,000 to 950,000 distinct CDR3 sequences, around 30% being singletons. This CDR3 is built from 16 residues. J was trimmed by 6 bases and V by 5 bases; bases with no gene match: 10. This clonotype was counted a few times. Its specificity is not known. The chain has TRBV12-3 or TRBV12-4 and TRBJ2-2; 9 nucleotides agree with TRBD2. The clonotype comes from a human donor in good health (CMV status not recorded). Some clones in this sample may be carry-over from other donors' samples. The material was cultured CD8+ T cells from PBMCs, obtained from culture after CMV antigen stimulation. The CDR3 is CASSPLKAGGSGELFF. Here the CDR3 DNA reads TGTGCCAGCAGTCCCCTAAAAGCGGGGGGATCCGGGGAGCTGTTTTTT.